This entry lists 26 T cell receptor beta chains sequenced from one sample in a study of CD8+ T cells in alopecia areata. Extracted RNA was reverse transcribed into cDNA, the sequencing template. This table comes from immunoSEQ multiplex PCR, and its TCRdb copy is limited to in-frame clones, with some not included. The sample records 150,000 to 200,000 clones, around 60% being singletons. Treatment denoted: oral pan-JAK inhibitor, 5-10 mg twice daily. Source: CD4+ T cells sorted from blood, taken at week 4, from a patient treated with tofacitinib. These receptors were taken from a human donor with alopecia areata.

This clone was observed a handful of times. The gene calls are TRBV6-5 and TRBJ2-1, with TRBD2 identical over 13 bases. The CDR3 loop spans 15 amino acids. CDR1 MNHEY and CDR2 SVGAGI come from the germline V gene. The ends lost 6 bases at V and 4 bases at J; junction bases unmatched: 3. Written as DNA, the CDR3 is TGTGCCAGCAGGACTAGCGGGGGGAGATACAATGAGCAGTTCTTC. This codes for CASRTSGGRYNEQFF.

CDR3: CASSERGNLNEQFF. Written as DNA, the CDR3 is TGTGCCAGCAGTGAAAGGGGCAACCTCAATGAGCAGTTCTTC. The chain recombines TRBV25-1 with TRBJ2-1, with D possibly being TRBD1 (5 bases). This CDR3 comprises 14 residues. V was shortened by 2 bases and J by 6 bases, with 11 bases between the two germline ends. Germline CDR1 is MGHDK and CDR2 is SYGVNS.

The chain has TRBV9 and TRBJ2-3, with 8 bases fitting TRBD2. The germline CDR1 and CDR2 sequences are SGDLS and YYNGEE. The CDR3 sequence is 16 residues long. Trimming removed 0 bases from V and 2 bases from J; junction bases left unmatched: 5. CDR3 loop: CASSVGPRGDTDTQYF. CDR3 coding DNA: TGTGCCAGCAGCGTAGGTCCGCGGGGGGACACAGATACGCAGTATTTT.

The V and J genes are TRBV11-1 and TRBJ2-5, with TRBD2 as a possible D gene (5 bases). Germline CDR1 reads SGHAT; CDR2 reads FQDESV (reference sequence). CDR3 length equals 13 residues. V gave up 3 bases and J gave up 2 bases, with 7 bases separating them. CDR3: CASSFGNQETQYF. CDR3 sequence (DNA): TGTGCCAGCAGCTTCGGGAATCAAGAGACCCAGTACTTC.

The gene calls are TRBV25-1 and TRBJ1-5, with a weak D call TRBD1 (6 bases). Germline CDR1 is MGHDK and CDR2 is SYGVNS. The CDR3 is made up of 15 amino acids. Trimming stripped 3 bases from V and 6 bases from J, with 15 bases between. The CDR3 loop is CASSDSDRRSQPQHF. The CDR3 bases are TGTGCCAGCAGTGATTCCGACAGGCGCAGTCAGCCCCAGCATTTT.

There are a few counts of this clone. Other DNA sequences within the sample encode an identical CDR3. This chain uses TRBV29-1 with TRBJ2-5, with TRBD2 matching 7 bases. J gave up 1 base and V 4 bases, and 0 bases lay outside the gene matches. Germline values: CDR1 SQVTM, CDR2 ANQGSEA. The CDR3 spans 12 residues. The CDR3 DNA follows: TGCAGCGTTGGACTAGCCCAAGAGACCCAGTACTTC. The encoded protein is CSVGLAQETQYF. Full variable domain (remainder filled in from reference TRBV29-1 and TRBJ2-5): SAVISQKPSRDICQRGTSLTIQCQVDSQVTMMFWYRQQPGQSLTLIATANQGSEATYESGFVIDKFPISRPNLTFSTLTVSNMSPEDSSIYLCSVGLAQETQYFGPGTRLLVL.

The J gene is TRBJ1-5, the V gene TRBV30, with D possibly being TRBD1 (5 bases). Trimming removed 1 base from V and 14 bases from J, with 15 bases in between. In germline, CDR1 is GTSNPN, CDR2 SVGIG (reference sequence). CDR3 length equals 12 residues. The CDR3 sequence: CAWSASGSNKHF. The DNA for the CDR3 is TGTGCCTGGAGTGCTTCAGGGTCCAATAAGCATTTT.

The gene calls are TRBV4-2 and TRBJ2-1; 7 bases are shared with TRBD2. The CDR3 totals 14 residues. After removal of 4 bases from V and 0 bases from J, the junction contained 0 bases not matched to a gene. CDR1 and CDR2 from the germline V gene are LGHNA and YNFKEQ. CDR3 loop: CASSRGGSYNEQFF. The CDR3 DNA follows: TGTGCCAGCAGCCGGGGGGGCTCCTACAATGAGCAGTTCTTC.

The gene calls are TRBV27 and TRBJ2-7; 9 bases match TRBD1. After removal of 6 bases from V and 3 bases from J, the junction contained 3 bases not matched to a gene. This CDR3 region has 13 residues. Germline values: CDR1 MNHEY, CDR2 SMNVEV (reference sequence). As DNA, the CDR3 is TGTGCCAGCAGACCGGGACAGGGCTACGAGCAGTACTTC. It is translated as CASRPGQGYEQYF.

V and J are TRBV29-1 and TRBJ1-2; perhaps TRBD1 as D (5 bases). V was shortened by 3 bases and J by 2 bases, with 16 bases between the two germline ends. The CDR3 extends over 15 amino acids. Germline CDR1 reads SQVTM; CDR2 reads ANQGSEA. CDR3 coding DNA: TGCAGCGTTGACCCGCCCGACAGAAAGAACTATGGCTACACCTTC. Translated, it gives CSVDPPDRKNYGYTF.

The chain uses TRBV30 and TRBJ2-1; tentative D call: TRBD1 (6 bases). Germline V gives CDR1 GTSNPN, CDR2 SVGIG (reference sequence). This CDR3 is built from 13 residues. V lost 4 bases and J lost 0, with 7 bases in between. In DNA, the CDR3 is TGTGCCTGGACAGGGGTCTCCTACAATGAGCAGTTCTTC. Residues: CAWTGVSYNEQFF.

The chain employs TRBV5-6 and TRBJ1-6; D not certain. Trimming removed 2 bases from V and 7 bases from J, with 10 bases in between. The germline V gene encodes CDR1 SGHDT and CDR2 YYEEEE. This CDR3 region has 14 residues. The CDR3 reads CASSFSLGNSPLHF. Here the CDR3 DNA reads TGTGCCAGCAGCTTTTCGCTTGGCAATTCACCCCTCCACTTT.

This clone turned up a few times. The genes are TRBV4-1 and TRBJ2-1; D gene ambiguous. CDR1 is MGHRA and CDR2 is YSYEKL in the germline V gene. Trimming pared 1 base from V and 8 bases from J, leaving 15 bases between. CDR3 length: 15 residues. The CDR3 sequence: CASSQAPSWEHEQFF. CDR3 in DNA: TGCGCCAGCAGCCAAGCGCCCAGCTGGGAACATGAGCAGTTCTTC.

The chain has TRBV2 and TRBJ2-5; 7 bases are shared with TRBD1. J was trimmed by 4 bases and V by 4 bases; bases with no gene match: 3. This CDR3 spans 13 amino acids. The V gene's germline CDR1 is SNHLY and CDR2 FYNNEI. This CDR3 reads CASSGYRGETQYF. CDR3 nucleotides: TGTGCCAGCAGTGGATACAGGGGAGAGACCCAGTACTTC.

This clone was observed a handful of times. This chain links TRBV7-3 with TRBJ2-1; D call uncertain. Germline CDR1 reads SGHTA; CDR2 reads FQGTGA. Trimming pared 5 bases from V and 5 bases from J, leaving 16 bases between. This CDR3 has 15 amino acids. CDR3 in amino acids: CASSPSRVTHNEQFF. CDR3 bases: TGTGCCAGCAGCCCCTCACGGGTTACGCACAATGAGCAGTTCTTC. The variable domain in full, completed from reference TRBV7-3 and TRBJ2-1, reads GAGVSQTPSNKVTEKGKYVELRCDPISGHTALYWYRQSLGQGPEFLIYFQGTGAADDSGLPNDRFFAVRPEGSVSTLKIQRTERGDSAVYLCASSPSRVTHNEQFFGPGTRLTVL.

This clone was picked up a small number of times. The V and J genes are TRBV5-1 and TRBJ2-5; D could derive from TRBD1 or TRBD2 (5 bases each). The CDR3 extends over 12 amino acids. Germline V gives CDR1 SGHRS, CDR2 YFSETQ. V lost 4 bases and J lost 4, with 8 bases in between. CDR3: CASSPGGETQYF. CDR3 coding DNA: TGCGCCAGCAGCCCTGGGGGAGAGACCCAGTACTTC.

The V call is TRBV6-1, the J call TRBJ1-6, with a possible D match to TRBD1 (5 bases). CDR1 is MNHNS and CDR2 is SASEGT in the germline V gene. Trimming took 4 bases from V and 7 from J, leaving 11 bases between them. The CDR3 has 14 amino acids. The CDR3 is CASSAATVNSPLHF. The CDR3 DNA sequence: TGTGCCAGCAGTGCGGCGACAGTAAATTCACCCCTCCACTTT.

The chain has TRBV29-1 and TRBJ2-7; 10 bases agree with TRBD2. The germline V gene has CDR1 SQVTM and CDR2 ANQGSEA. This CDR3 comprises 14 residues. V gave up 4 bases and J gave up 5 bases; unmatched junction bases: 8. CDR3 nucleotides: TGCAGCGTTGCCCTGTTAGCGGGGGGCCACGAGCAGTACTTC. Its protein is CSVALLAGGHEQYF.

This clone was picked up a small number of times. The V gene is TRBV6-1, the J gene TRBJ2-2; D assignment may be TRBD1 or TRBD2 (5 bases each). The germline V gene encodes CDR1 MNHNS and CDR2 SASEGT. This CDR3 is 15 amino acids long. V gave up 2 bases and J gave up 4 bases, with 11 bases separating them. CDR3 loop: CASSESGRATGELFF. CDR3 nucleotide sequence: TGTGCCAGCAGTGAAAGCGGCAGGGCCACCGGGGAGCTGTTTTTT.

This clone turned up a few times. This sample includes further DNA sequences coding for the same CDR3. This rearrangement joins TRBV29-1 to TRBJ2-1, with D perhaps assigned TRBD1 or TRBD2 (5 bases each). Trimming cost V 4 bases and J 3 bases, with 16 bases left between them. There are 15 residues in the CDR3. Germline-derived CDR1 and CDR2 are SQVTM and ANQGSEA. The CDR3 coding sequence is TGCAGCGTTGTAGTGGGACCCGGCCTCTACAATGAGCAGTTCTTC. It translates to CSVVVGPGLYNEQFF.

The V gene is TRBV9, the J gene TRBJ2-3; tentative D call: TRBD2 (6 bases). The CDR3 is made up of 14 amino acids. Germline loops: CDR1 SGDLS, CDR2 YYNGEE. V gave up 1 base and J gave up 3 bases, with 9 bases separating them. CDR3 sequence reads: CASSVRTTTDTQYF. In DNA, the CDR3 is TGTGCCAGCAGCGTAAGGACTACGACAGATACGCAGTATTTT.

This clone has more than one count but fewer than ten. V is TRBV2 and J is TRBJ2-7, with 7 bases aligning to TRBD1. The CDR3 is made up of 13 amino acids. The J segment lost 5 bases and the V segment lost 4 bases, leaving 5 bases of the junction unmatched. CDR1 SNHLY and CDR2 FYNNEI come from the germline V gene. CDR3 sequence (DNA): TGTGCCAGCAGTGTGGACAGGCTCAACGAGCAGTACTTC. It yields the protein CASSVDRLNEQYF.

This chain connects TRBV5-1 to TRBJ1-1, with 9 nucleotides matching TRBD1. CDR3 length: 14 residues. J lost 8 bases, V lost 0 bases, and 5 bases had no gene match. Germline V gives CDR1 SGHRS, CDR2 YFSETQ. The CDR3, as DNA: TGCGCCAGCAGCTTGGCGGGACAGGGCGGGGAAGCTTTCTTT. This encodes CASSLAGQGGEAFF.

This chain uses TRBV5-6 with TRBJ1-2; 8 bases match TRBD1. Germline V gives CDR1 SGHDT, CDR2 YYEEEE. J lost 7 bases, V lost 4 bases, and 3 bases had no gene match. The CDR3 runs 12 residues. The CDR3 nucleotides are TGTGCCAGCAGCCTGGACAGGGCTGGCTACACCTTC. Its translation: CASSLDRAGYTF.

V usage is TRBV5-6 and J usage is TRBJ2-5, with D hard to call. The length of the CDR3 is 13 residues. Per the germline V gene, CDR1 is SGHDT and CDR2 is YYEEEE. Trimming pared 4 bases from V and 4 bases from J, leaving 11 bases between. The CDR3: CASSPPTVETQYF. The CDR3 bases are TGTGCCAGCAGCCCCCCGACTGTAGAGACCCAGTACTTC.

The chain carries TRBV18 and TRBJ1-5; perhaps TRBD1 as D (5 bases). Germline-derived CDR1 and CDR2 are KGHSH and LQKENI. CDR3 length: 16 residues. Trimming removed 3 bases from V and 6 bases from J, with 18 bases in between. Written as DNA, the CDR3 is TGTGCCAGCTCACCGATGAATGGGGCGCAGGGTCAGCCCCAGCATTTT. It specifies CASSPMNGAQGQPQHF.